A single sample is the source of the 9 T cell receptor beta chains below, sequenced in a study of CD8+ T cells in alopecia areata. Sequencing templates came from extracted RNA that was reverse transcribed into cDNA. Clones were sequenced by immunoSEQ multiplex PCR, and TCRdb holds only the in-frame ones, with some missing. This sample carries some 190,000 clones, about half of them seen once, and the ten largest clones take 9.5% to 13%. The sample's treatment: oral pan-JAK inhibitor, 5-10 mg twice daily. The source was CD8+ T cells sorted from blood, collected at roughly week 52, from a patient treated with tofacitinib. The receptors were sampled from a human donor with alopecia areata.

This clone was detected only a few times. This sequence joins TRBV18 and TRBJ1-1; D unclear. The V gene lost 5 bases and the J gene lost 1 base, with 8 bases spanning the gap. The CDR3 extends over 13 amino acids. Germline V gene data show CDR1 as KGHSH and CDR2 as LQKENI. CDR3 nucleotides: TGTGCCAGCTCAGACGACGGGAACACTGAAGCTTTCTTT. Translating it yields CASSDDGNTEAFF.

This rearrangement joins TRBV5-6 to TRBJ2-7, with unresolved D. The CDR3 totals 12 residues. The germline V gene encodes CDR1 SGHDT and CDR2 YYEEEE. V was cut by 3 bases and J by 8 bases, with 12 bases left in between. The DNA for the CDR3 is TGTGCCAGCAGCTCCGGACCCATAAAGCAGTACTTC. Translated: CASSSGPIKQYF.

The chain uses TRBV2 and TRBJ2-7; D uncertain. The CDR3 has 15 residues. Germline V gene data show CDR1 as SNHLY and CDR2 as FYNNEI. V shed 2 bases and J shed 2 bases, with 13 bases lying between them. The CDR3 bases are TGTGCCAGCAGTGAAAGTCCAGGTCGCGCCTACGAGCAGTACTTC. This gives the protein CASSESPGRAYEQYF.

This chain joins TRBV27 and TRBJ1-6; tentatively, D is TRBD1 (5 bases). The CDR3 is 17 amino acids. Germline CDR1 is MNHEY and CDR2 is SMNVEV (reference sequence). The V and J ends lost 2 bases and 7 bases respectively, with 18 bases between them. CDR3 loop: CASSLGSRQLKNSPLHF. CDR3 DNA: TGTGCCAGCAGTTTAGGTTCGAGACAGTTGAAAAATTCACCCCTCCACTTT.

On this clone itself: Other DNA sequences in this sample translate to the same CDR3. The rearrangement joins TRBV6-4 to TRBJ2-3; the D gene is possibly TRBD2 (6 bases). Germline V gene sequence: CDR1 MRHNA, CDR2 SNTAGT. V lost 3 bases and J 1 base, leaving 11 bases between the germline ends. The CDR3 contains 15 residues. DNA of the CDR3: TGTGCCAGCAGTGAAGAATCGGGGGGCACAGATACGCAGTATTTT. Translation: CASSEESGGTDTQYF.

The chain joins TRBV19 to TRBJ1-5, with D unresolved. Between the trimmed V and J ends, which lost 1 base and 4 bases, there was a span of 2 bases. Germline lookup yields CDR1 LNHDA and CDR2 SQIVND (reference sequence). This CDR3 has 12 residues. The CDR3 DNA follows: TGTGCCAGTAGTATAGGAAATCAGCCCCAGCATTTT. The encoded protein is CASSIGNQPQHF. Based on the CDR3 plus reference TRBV19 and TRBJ1-5, the full variable domain is DGGITQSPKYLFRKEGQNVTLSCEQNLNHDAMYWYRQDPGQGLRLIYYSQIVNDFQKGDIAEGYSVSREKKESFPLTVTSAQKNPTAFYLCASSIGNQPQHFGDGTRLSIL.

The genes are TRBV7-3 and TRBJ2-3; TRBD1 aligns across 8 bases. V was pared by 2 bases and J by 4 bases, with 2 bases of the junction left unmatched. This CDR3 has 14 residues. Germline CDR1 SGHTA, CDR2 FQGTGA. CDR3 nucleotides: TGTGCCAGCAGCTTAGCAGGGGGCGCAGATACGCAGTATTTT. Protein sequence: CASSLAGGADTQYF. The full variable domain, in which reference TRBV7-3 and TRBJ2-3 provide the parts outside the CDR3, is GAGVSQTPSNKVTEKGKYVELRCDPISGHTALYWYRQSLGQGPEFLIYFQGTGAADDSGLPNDRFFAVRPEGSVSTLKIQRTERGDSAVYLCASSLAGGADTQYFGPGTRLTVL.

This clone showed up just a few times. This rearrangement joins TRBV29-1 to TRBJ2-5, with D unclear. Germline V gene sequence: CDR1 SQVTM, CDR2 ANQGSEA. The CDR3 loop spans 13 amino acids. V dropped 4 bases and J dropped 2 bases, with 11 bases sitting between them. CDR3 loop: CSVGVTFQETQYF. The DNA of the CDR3 is TGCAGCGTTGGAGTGACCTTTCAAGAGACCCAGTACTTC.

The J gene is TRBJ1-4, the V gene TRBV4-3; D gene uncertain. Germline CDR1 LGHNA, CDR2 YSLEER. Trimming stripped 0 bases from V and 8 bases from J, with 13 bases between. This CDR3 has 15 residues. In DNA, the CDR3 is TGCGCCAGCAGCCAAGATCTAGAGGGAGTCGAAAAACTGTTTTTT. Translating gives CASSQDLEGVEKLFF.